The rows below give T cell receptor beta chains drawn from one sample of a study of shared clonotypes between healthy human individuals. Assay used: immunoSEQ multiplex PCR; TCRdb lists only in-frame clones, some missing. Altogether 900,000 to 1,200,000 clones are present, around 82% being singletons, with the ten largest covering 0.5% to 0.65%. The sequencing input was memory CD4+ T cells from PBMCs. These receptors originate from a man aged 18 to 30 in good health. Some clones in this sample may be carry-over from other donors' samples. Each CDR3 is given with its conserved first and last residue. D genes are given only for firm matches. Not every row has a clone size; where given, it reads once, few, many or a size class.

clone_size	cdr3_length	d_call	v_call	j_call	cdr3_nt	cdr3_aa
-	12	-	TRBV28	TRBJ2-7	TGTGCCAGCAGACCCAGCCTTGACGAGCAGTACTTC	CASRPSLDEQYF
-	15	TRBD2	TRBV9	TRBJ2-1	TGTGCCAGCAGCTCTAGCGGGAGCTCCTACAATGAGCAGTTCTTC	CASSSSGSSYNEQFF
few	14	-	TRBV7-3	TRBJ2-1	TGTGCCAGCAGCTTAATGGGGGAGGAAAATGAGCAGTTCTTC	CASSLMGEENEQFF
once	13	TRBD2	TRBV28	TRBJ2-1	TGTGCCAGCAGTCCCGGACTAGCGGACCAGCAGTTCTTC	CASSPGLADQQFF
few	20	-	TRBV7-5	TRBJ2-7	TGTGTCAGAAGCGTGCCCAAGGGAGCGGGAGGGCCCTGGGGCTCCTACGAGCAGTACTTC	CVRSVPKGAGGPWGSYEQYF
once	15	-	TRBV5-1	TRBJ2-5	TGCGCCAGCAGCGCGGGACGGGGGAACCAAGAGACCCAGTACTTC	CASSAGRGNQETQYF
-	14	-	TRBV6-5	TRBJ2-3	TGTGCCAGCAGTTACTCGCCCATAGACGGTACGCAGTATTTT	CASSYSPIDGTQYF
-	17	TRBD1	TRBV18	TRBJ2-1	TGTGCCAGCTCACTACGTCTGGGACAGGGGGCGGAAGGAGAGCAGTTCTTC	CASSLRLGQGAEGEQFF
-	12	-	TRBV19	TRBJ1-5	TGTGCCAGTAGTATATGGGGACAGCCCCAGCATTTT	CASSIWGQPQHF
-	15	-	TRBV5-8	TRBJ2-7	TGTGCCAGCAGCCTGGGCTTCTCAGGCTCCTACGAGCAGTACTTC	CASSLGFSGSYEQYF
-	16	TRBD2	TRBV4-2	TRBJ2-2	TGTGCCAGCAGCCTGCTAGCGGGAGGAGGGACCGGGGAGCTGTTTTTT	CASSLLAGGGTGELFF
-	13	-	TRBV5-1	TRBJ1-1	TGCGCCAGCAGCTTCGGACAAGCCACTGAAGCTTTCTTT	CASSFGQATEAFF
-	17	TRBD2	TRBV7-9	TRBJ2-5	TGTGCCAGCAGCTTAGCGTACGCTAGCGGGGCCGGGGGGACCCAGTACTTC	CASSLAYASGAGGTQYF
-	15	TRBD2	TRBV2	TRBJ2-1	TGTGCCAGCGCCGGGGGAGGGTCCTTGGGAAATGAGCAGTTCTTC	CASAGGGSLGNEQFF
-	14	-	TRBV5-1	TRBJ2-5	TGCGCCAGCAGCCATACAGCGTACCAAGAGACCCAGTACTTC	CASSHTAYQETQYF
-	13	-	TRBV30	TRBJ2-7	TGTGCCTGGACCCTAGCGACCAACTACGAGCAGTACTTC	CAWTLATNYEQYF
-	17	TRBD2	TRBV11-2	TRBJ2-7	TGTGCCAGCAGCCTAACCCTACTAGCGGGAGGTCTCTACGAGCAGTACTTC	CASSLTLLAGGLYEQYF
-	14	-	TRBV2	TRBJ1-5	TGTGCCAGCAGTCGGCAGGCCTGGAATCAGCCCCAGCATTTT	CASSRQAWNQPQHF
-	13	TRBD1	TRBV25-1	TRBJ2-7	TGTGCCAGCACCCGACAGGGGTACTACGAGCAGTACTTC	CASTRQGYYEQYF
-	12	-	TRBV7-2	TRBJ1-5	TGTGCCAGCAGCTTAGATGGGAAGCCCCAGCATTTT	CASSLDGKPQHF
-	14	-	TRBV4-3	TRBJ2-5	TGCGCCAGCAGCCAAGGCCAGAAACAAGAGACCCAGTACTTC	CASSQGQKQETQYF
few	16	-	TRBV4-1	TRBJ2-1	TGCGCCAGCAGCCAGCTCTGGGGGGGCGGCGATAATGAGCAGTTCTTC	CASSQLWGGGDNEQFF
-	14	-	TRBV18	TRBJ1-3	TGTGCCAGCTCACCGGAGAGGGCTGGAAACACCATATATTTT	CASSPERAGNTIYF
-	12	-	TRBV10-3	TRBJ2-6	TGTGCCATCAGTTTTGGGGCCAACGTCCTGACTTTC	CAISFGANVLTF
-	14	TRBD1	TRBV19	TRBJ1-2	TGTGCCAGTAGTGCTCTCCGGGACAGGGTCGGCTACACCTTC	CASSALRDRVGYTF
once	13	-	TRBV7-2	TRBJ1-1	TGTGCCAGCAGCTTACAGGGGTGGACTGAAGCTTTCTTT	CASSLQGWTEAFF
-	15	-	TRBV9	TRBJ2-5	TGTGCCAGCAGCATCTCCGGCGGCGGAAAAGAGACCCAGTACTTC	CASSISGGGKETQYF
-	12	-	TRBV7-2	TRBJ2-3	TGTGCCAGCAGCTTGGTCCCGGATACGCAGTATTTT	CASSLVPDTQYF
-	13	-	TRBV10-1	TRBJ2-4	TGCGCCAGCAGTGATTCCGGTCAACAGCCGCAGTACTTC	CASSDSGQQPQYF
-	14	-	TRBV27	TRBJ2-7	-	CASSSGRLVPEQYF
-	15	-	TRBV27	TRBJ2-2	TGTGCCAGCAGTTTTCGCCGGGGGTCGGCCGGGGAGCTGTTTTTT	CASSFRRGSAGELFF
-	15	TRBD1	TRBV7-2	TRBJ1-2	TGTGCCAGCAGCTTGCAGACAGGGGAAGGCTATGGCTACACCTTC	CASSLQTGEGYGYTF
many	15	-	TRBV21-1	TRBJ1-4	TGTGCCAGCATCCAAAGTCAGGGGCGGGAGGAAAAACTGTTTTTT	CASIQSQGREEKLFF
-	14	-	TRBV28	TRBJ1-3	TGTGCCAGTACCAGGTATCTCTCTGGAAACACCATATATTTT	CASTRYLSGNTIYF
-	14	-	TRBV2	TRBJ1-2	TGTGCCAGCCGCCAAGGGGGAGGATCCTATGGCTACACCTTC	CASRQGGGSYGYTF
-	14	-	TRBV25-1	TRBJ2-5	TGTGCCAGCAGTTCGCCACGGTCGGGTGAGACCCAGTACTTC	CASSSPRSGETQYF
few	17	TRBD1	TRBV6-7	TRBJ2-1	TGTGCCAGCAGTTCCCATTTCACGGACAGGGTAAGGGATGAGCAGTTCTTC	CASSSHFTDRVRDEQFF
-	15	-	TRBV6-1	TRBJ1-1	TGTGCCAGCACCTTAATGGACAGACTGAACACTGAAGCTTTCTTT	CASTLMDRLNTEAFF